These T cell receptor beta chains were read from a single sample in a study of OX40 agonist ivuxolimab in advanced cancers. Measured with immunoSEQ multiplex PCR; TCRdb has only the in-frame clones, and not every one. The data contain 96,000 or so clones, under 90% of them singletons. The sample in question was CD4+ or CD8+ T cells sorted from blood, obtained in a trial of the OX40 agonist ivuxolimab. These TCRs come from an adult with an advanced solid tumor such as melanoma, head and neck, liver or kidney cancer. The CDR3 runs from the conserved cysteine through the conserved F or W. A D gene is named only where the DNA matches it firmly. A row's size may be missing; if present it is once, few, many or a size class.

size	V	D	J	DNA	CDR3
-	TRBV7-9	-	TRBJ1-1	TGTGCCAGCAGCTTACCCGCCGGTAACACTGAAGCTTTCTTT	CASSLPAGNTEAFF
-	TRBV27	-	TRBJ2-7	TGTGCCAGCAGTCCCACCCCATTCAGGGGATACGAGCAGTACTTC	CASSPTPFRGYEQYF
-	TRBV19	TRBD1	TRBJ1-5	TGTGCCAGTAGTATATCGGGACAGAGCAATCAGCCCCAGCATTTT	CASSISGQSNQPQHF
-	TRBV5-6	-	TRBJ1-1	TGTGCCAGCAGCTTGGTCCCCGGGGACACTGAAGCTTTCTTT	CASSLVPGDTEAFF
-	TRBV19	TRBD1	TRBJ1-2	TGTGCCAGTAGTATAGTGTCCGGGACAGTCTATGGCTACACCTTC	CASSIVSGTVYGYTF
-	TRBV6-1	TRBD1	TRBJ2-7	TGTGCCAGCAGTGATGGGACAGCTAGGGAGCAGTACTTC	CASSDGTAREQYF
-	TRBV6-5	TRBD1	TRBJ1-1	TGTGCCAGCAGACAGGGGTGGACTGAAGCTTTCTTT	CASRQGWTEAFF
-	TRBV15	-	TRBJ1-1	TGTGCCACCAGCAGCCAGGGGAGTCCGAACACTGAAGCTTTCTTT	CATSSQGSPNTEAFF
-	TRBV7-9	TRBD1	TRBJ1-1	TGTGCCAGCAGCTCAGGACAGGGACACACTGAAGCTTTCTTT	CASSSGQGHTEAFF
-	TRBV6-1	-	TRBJ2-3	TGTGCCAGCAGTGAATACGGCGGTAGCACAGATACGCAGTATTTT	CASSEYGGSTDTQYF
-	TRBV27	-	TRBJ1-5	TGTGCCAGCAGTGAAGATGGGATTAATCAGCCCCAGCATTTT	CASSEDGINQPQHF
-	TRBV29-1	-	TRBJ1-4	TGCAGCGTTGCCCCCACAGGGTCCGGCTTTGTGAAACTGTTTTTT	CSVAPTGSGFVKLFF
-	TRBV6-1	TRBD1	TRBJ1-2	TGTGCCAGCAGTGCAGCCGGGACAGGGTCAGGCGGCTACACCTTC	CASSAAGTGSGGYTF
-	TRBV18	-	TRBJ1-2	TGTGCCAGCTCACCACCGAAAGGAGAGGGCCCCTATGGCTACACCTTC	CASSPPKGEGPYGYTF
once	TRBV18	TRBD1	TRBJ1-1	TGTGCCAGCTCACCTAAAACAGGGGGGCCTGAAGCTTTCTTT	CASSPKTGGPEAFF
-	TRBV6-4	-	TRBJ1-1	TGTGCCAGCAGAGTGGACCCTTACACTGAAGCTTTCTTT	CASRVDPYTEAFF
few	TRBV2	TRBD1	TRBJ1-1	TGTGCCAGCAGTGAGGGTCGACAGGGAATGGCTTTCTTT	CASSEGRQGMAFF
-	TRBV15	TRBD1	TRBJ2-6	TGTGCCACCAGCACACGGACAGGGACCGGGGCCAACGTCCTGACTTTC	CATSTRTGTGANVLTF
-	TRBV10-1	-	TRBJ2-7	TGCGCCAGCAGTGGGAGCGGAACGTACGAGCAGTACTTC	CASSGSGTYEQYF
-	TRBV6-5	-	TRBJ1-5	TGTGCCAGCACCCGAACGGCGGGGGGCAATCAGCCCCAGCATTTT	CASTRTAGGNQPQHF
-	TRBV27	-	TRBJ1-2	TGTGCCAGCAGTTTAAACTGGGGTTCCGGCTACACCTTC	CASSLNWGSGYTF
-	TRBV14	-	TRBJ1-4	TGTGCCAGCAGCCCTGCCGGGACGAGTAGCGAAAAACTGTTTTTT	CASSPAGTSSEKLFF
-	TRBV10-3	-	TRBJ1-1	TGTGCCATCAGTGAGTCAGATAAGGGTTGGGACACTGAAGCTTTCTTT	CAISESDKGWDTEAFF
once	TRBV7-8	-	TRBJ1-2	TGTGCCAGCAGCTTACCCGACAGTTCCTATGGCTACACCTTC	CASSLPDSSYGYTF
-	TRBV14	-	TRBJ2-5	TGTGCCAGCAGCCTCTATTTCTGGGGTTTGACGGAGACCCAGTACTTC	CASSLYFWGLTETQYF
once	TRBV6-5	-	TRBJ1-5	TGTGCCAGCAGTCCAGGGGAGAATGCCAATCAGCCCCAGCATTTT	CASSPGENANQPQHF
once	TRBV7-3	-	TRBJ2-7	TGTGCCAGCAGCTTAACGAAGGAGGGCGAGCAGTACTTC	CASSLTKEGEQYF
-	TRBV7-9	-	TRBJ1-3	TGTGCCAGCAGCTTATCCGCAGGTACCTCTGGAAACACCATATATTTT	CASSLSAGTSGNTIYF
-	TRBV7-2	-	TRBJ2-7	TGTGCCAGCAGCCGTGAGACCTACGAGCAGTACTTC	CASSRETYEQYF
-	TRBV19	TRBD2	TRBJ2-1	TGTGCCAGTAGTTCCTCCGGGACTAGCGGGTTTAAGAATGAGCAGTTCTTC	CASSSSGTSGFKNEQFF
-	TRBV6-1	-	TRBJ1-5	TGTGCCAGCAGCGGGGGGGACCGAAGCAATCAGCCCCAGCATTTT	CASSGGDRSNQPQHF
-	TRBV29-1	TRBD1	TRBJ2-1	TGCAGCGTTGAAGTGGGACAGGCAGGGTTCTTC	CSVEVGQAGFF
-	TRBV19	TRBD1	TRBJ1-2	TGTGCCAGTAGTATAGCTCCAGGGGGCTATGGCTACACCTTC	CASSIAPGGYGYTF
-	TRBV2	TRBD2	TRBJ2-1	TGTGCCACATACCTAGCGGGAGGGTTCAATGAGCAGTTCTTC	CATYLAGGFNEQFF